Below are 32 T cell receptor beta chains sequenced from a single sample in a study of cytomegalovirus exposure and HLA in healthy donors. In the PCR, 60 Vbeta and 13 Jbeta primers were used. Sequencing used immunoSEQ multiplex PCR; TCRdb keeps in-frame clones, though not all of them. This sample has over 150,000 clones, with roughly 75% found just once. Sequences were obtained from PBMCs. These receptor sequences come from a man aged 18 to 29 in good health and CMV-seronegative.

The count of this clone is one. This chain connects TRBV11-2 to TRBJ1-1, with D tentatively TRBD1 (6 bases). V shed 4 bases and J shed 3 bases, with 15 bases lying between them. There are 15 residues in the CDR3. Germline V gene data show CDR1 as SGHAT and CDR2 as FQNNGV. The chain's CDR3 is CASSSRGEGDTEAFF. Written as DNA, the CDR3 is TGTGCCAGCAGCTCGAGGGGGGAGGGTGACACTGAAGCTTTCTTT.

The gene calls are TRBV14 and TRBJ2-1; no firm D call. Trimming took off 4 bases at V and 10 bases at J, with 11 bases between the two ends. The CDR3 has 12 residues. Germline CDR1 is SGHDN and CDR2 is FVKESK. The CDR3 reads CASSPGGREQFF. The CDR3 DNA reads TGTGCCAGCAGCCCCGGCGGTAGGGAGCAGTTCTTC.

DNA of the CDR3: TGTGCCAGCAGCTGGGCGGCGGGAGGAGCCTACGAGCAGTACTTC. It yields the protein CASSWAAGGAYEQYF. The chain joins TRBV5-4 to TRBJ2-7; 8 bases map to TRBD2. The germline CDR1 and CDR2 sequences are SGHNT and YYREEE (reference sequence). This CDR3 is 15 amino acids long. With 3 bases clipped from V and 2 bases from J, the junction kept 7 bases outside the gene matches.

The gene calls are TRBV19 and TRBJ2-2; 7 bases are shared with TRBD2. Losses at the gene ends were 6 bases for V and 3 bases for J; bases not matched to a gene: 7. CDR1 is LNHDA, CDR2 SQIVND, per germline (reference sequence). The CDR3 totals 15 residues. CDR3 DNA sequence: TGTGCCAGTAGGAGGGGAGGGGCGTACACCGGGGAGCTGTTTTTT. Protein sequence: CASRRGGAYTGELFF.

The CDR3 here is CASSQGLAGRWGYGYTF. CDR3 nucleotide sequence: TGCGCCAGCAGCCAAGGTTTAGCAGGGCGGTGGGGCTATGGCTACACCTTC. The J gene is TRBJ1-2, the V gene TRBV4-3; D may be TRBD1 (5 bases). The ends were cut back, 1 base at V and 4 bases at J, with 19 bases in the middle. Germline V lookup: CDR1 LGHNA, CDR2 YSLEER. This CDR3 has 17 amino acids.

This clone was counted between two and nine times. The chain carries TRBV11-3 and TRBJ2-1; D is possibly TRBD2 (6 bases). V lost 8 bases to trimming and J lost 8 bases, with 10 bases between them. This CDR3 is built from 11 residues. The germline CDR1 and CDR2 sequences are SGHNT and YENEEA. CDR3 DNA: TGTGCCAGCTCCACGGGGGATGAGCAGTTCTTC. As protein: CASSTGDEQFF.

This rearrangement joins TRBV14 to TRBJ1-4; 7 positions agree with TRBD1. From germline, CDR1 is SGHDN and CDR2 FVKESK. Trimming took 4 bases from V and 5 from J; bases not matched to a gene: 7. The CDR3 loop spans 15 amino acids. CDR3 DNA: TGTGCCAGCAGCCGCCAACAGGGGAGGAATGAAAAACTGTTTTTT. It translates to CASSRQQGRNEKLFF.

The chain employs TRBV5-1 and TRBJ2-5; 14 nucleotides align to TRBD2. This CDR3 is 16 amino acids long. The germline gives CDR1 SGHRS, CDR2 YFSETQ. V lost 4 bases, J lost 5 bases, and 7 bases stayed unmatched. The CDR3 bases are TGCGCCAGCAGCCCGGGACTAGCGGGAGAAGAGGAGACCCAGTACTTC. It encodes CASSPGLAGEEETQYF.

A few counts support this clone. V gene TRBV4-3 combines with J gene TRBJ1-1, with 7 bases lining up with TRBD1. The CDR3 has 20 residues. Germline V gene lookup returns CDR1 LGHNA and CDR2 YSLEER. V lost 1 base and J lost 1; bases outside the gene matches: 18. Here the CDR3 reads CASSQAVRRQGIGSNTEAFF. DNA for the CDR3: TGCGCCAGCAGCCAAGCCGTTCGGAGACAGGGAATAGGGTCGAACACTGAAGCTTTCTTT.

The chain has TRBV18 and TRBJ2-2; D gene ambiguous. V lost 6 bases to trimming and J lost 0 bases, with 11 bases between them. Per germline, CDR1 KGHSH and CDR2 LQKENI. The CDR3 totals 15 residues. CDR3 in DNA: TGTGCCAGCTCCCCTTCTGGCACGAACACCGGGGAGCTGTTTTTT. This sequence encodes CASSPSGTNTGELFF. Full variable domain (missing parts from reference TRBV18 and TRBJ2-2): NAGVMQNPRHLVRRRGQEARLRCSPMKGHSHVYWYRQLPEEGLKFMVYLQKENIIDESGMPKERFSAEFPKEGPSILRIQQVVRGDSAAYFCASSPSGTNTGELFFGEGSRLTVL.

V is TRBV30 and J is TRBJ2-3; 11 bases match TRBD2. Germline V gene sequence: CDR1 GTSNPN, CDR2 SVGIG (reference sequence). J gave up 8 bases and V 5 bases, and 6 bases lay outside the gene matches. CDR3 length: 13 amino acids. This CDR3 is CAWGTSGTGTQYF. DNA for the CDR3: TGTGCCTGGGGGACTAGCGGAACTGGTACGCAGTATTTT. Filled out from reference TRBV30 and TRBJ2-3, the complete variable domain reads SQTIHQWPATLVQPVGSPLSLECTVEGTSNPNLYWYRQAAGRGLQLLFYSVGIGQISSEVPQNLSASRPQDRQFILSSKKLLLSDSGFYLCAWGTSGTGTQYFGPGTRLTVL.

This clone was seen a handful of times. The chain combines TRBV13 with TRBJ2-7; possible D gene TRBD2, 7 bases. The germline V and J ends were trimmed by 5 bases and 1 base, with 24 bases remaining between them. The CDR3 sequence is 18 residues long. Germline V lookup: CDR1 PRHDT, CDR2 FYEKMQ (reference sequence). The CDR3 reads CASSLERGGVLGSYEQYF. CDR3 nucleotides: TGTGCCAGCAGCCTCGAAAGGGGGGGGGTGCTTGGGTCCTACGAGCAGTACTTC.

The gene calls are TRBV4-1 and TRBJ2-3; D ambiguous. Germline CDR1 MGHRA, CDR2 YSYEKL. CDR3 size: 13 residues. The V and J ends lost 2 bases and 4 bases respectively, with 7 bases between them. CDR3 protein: CASSQWAADTQYF. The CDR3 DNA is TGCGCCAGCAGCCAATGGGCCGCAGATACGCAGTATTTT.

The CDR3 spells CASSSDFSSTDTQYF. The CDR3 nucleotides read TGTGCCAGCAGCTCGGACTTTTCTAGCACAGATACGCAGTATTTT. This chain links TRBV5-4 with TRBJ2-3; possibly TRBD2 for D (5 bases). The CDR3 spans 15 residues. V was clipped by 3 bases and J by 0 bases, with 11 bases between them. Germline CDR1 is SGHNT and CDR2 is YYREEE (reference sequence). The variable domain in full, with the rest retrieved from reference TRBV5-4 and TRBJ2-3, is ETGVTQSPTHLIKTRGQQVTLRCSSQSGHNTVSWYQQALGQGPQFIFQYYREEENGRGNFPPRFSGLQFPNYSSELNVNALELDDSALYLCASSSDFSSTDTQYFGPGTRLTVL.

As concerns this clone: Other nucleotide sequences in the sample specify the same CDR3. The CDR3 nucleotides read TGTGCCAGCAGCTTCTTCCCTACGGGGGACACTGAAGCTTTCTTT. It is translated as CASSFFPTGDTEAFF. This chain uses TRBV7-8 with TRBJ1-1; D may be TRBD1 (5 bases). This CDR3 has 15 residues. Germline V gives CDR1 SGHVS, CDR2 FQNEAQ. Trimming removed 3 bases at V and 3 bases at J, with 14 bases between.

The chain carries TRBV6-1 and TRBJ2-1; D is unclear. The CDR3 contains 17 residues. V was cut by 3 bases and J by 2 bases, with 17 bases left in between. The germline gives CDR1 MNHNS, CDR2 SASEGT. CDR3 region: CASSDLGSSSAYNEQFF. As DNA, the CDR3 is TGTGCCAGCAGTGACCTCGGGTCTTCTAGTGCCTACAATGAGCAGTTCTTC.

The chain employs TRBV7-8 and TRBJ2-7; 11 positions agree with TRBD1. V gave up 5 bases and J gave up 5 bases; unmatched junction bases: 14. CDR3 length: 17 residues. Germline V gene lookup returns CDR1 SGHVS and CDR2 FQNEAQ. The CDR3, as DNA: TGTGCCAGCAGCACCTTTCCCGGGACAGGGGGAAGAAACGAGCAGTACTTC. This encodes CASSTFPGTGGRNEQYF. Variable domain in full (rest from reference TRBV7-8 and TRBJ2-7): GAGVSQSPRYKVAKRGQDVALRCDPISGHVSLFWYQQALGQGPEFLTYFQNEAQLDKSGLPSDRFFAERPEGSVSTLKIQRTQQEDSAVYLCASSTFPGTGGRNEQYFGPGTRLTVT.

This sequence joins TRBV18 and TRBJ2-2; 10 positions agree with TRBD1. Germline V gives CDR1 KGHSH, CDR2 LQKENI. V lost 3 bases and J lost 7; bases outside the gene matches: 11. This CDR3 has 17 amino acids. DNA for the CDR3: TGTGCCAGCTCACCGACCCCGGGACAGGGGCACATCGGGGAGCTGTTTTTT. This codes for CASSPTPGQGHIGELFF.

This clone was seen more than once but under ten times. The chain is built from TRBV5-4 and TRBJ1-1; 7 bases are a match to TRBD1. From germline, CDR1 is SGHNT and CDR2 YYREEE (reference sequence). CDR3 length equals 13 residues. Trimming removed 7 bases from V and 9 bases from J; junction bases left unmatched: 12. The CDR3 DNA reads TGTGCCAGCCTTACAGGGGCCACGGGCCAAGCTTTCTTT. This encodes CASLTGATGQAFF.

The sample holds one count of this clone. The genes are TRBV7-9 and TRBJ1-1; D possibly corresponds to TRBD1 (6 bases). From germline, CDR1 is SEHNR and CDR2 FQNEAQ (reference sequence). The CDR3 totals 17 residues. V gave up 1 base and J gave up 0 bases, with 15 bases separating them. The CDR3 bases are TGTGCCAGCAGCTTAGTCTTTCGGACAGCCTTGAACACTGAAGCTTTCTTT. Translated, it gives CASSLVFRTALNTEAFF.

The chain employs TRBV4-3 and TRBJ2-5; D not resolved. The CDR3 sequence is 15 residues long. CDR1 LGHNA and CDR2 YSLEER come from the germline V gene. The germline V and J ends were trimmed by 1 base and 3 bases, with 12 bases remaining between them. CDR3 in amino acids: CASSQVLRPKETQYF. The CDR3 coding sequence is TGCGCCAGCAGCCAAGTACTACGGCCAAAAGAGACCCAGTACTTC.

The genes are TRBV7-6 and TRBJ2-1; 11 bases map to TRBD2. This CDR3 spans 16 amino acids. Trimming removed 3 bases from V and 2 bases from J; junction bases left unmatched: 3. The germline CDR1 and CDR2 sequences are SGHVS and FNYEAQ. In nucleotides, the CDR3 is TGTGCCAGCAGCTTCATGACTAGCGGGACCTACAATGAGCAGTTCTTC. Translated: CASSFMTSGTYNEQFF.

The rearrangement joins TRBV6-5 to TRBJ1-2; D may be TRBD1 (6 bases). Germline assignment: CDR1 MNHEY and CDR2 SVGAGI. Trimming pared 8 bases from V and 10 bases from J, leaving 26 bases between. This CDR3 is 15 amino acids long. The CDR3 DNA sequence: TGTGCCAGCGCCTTCGGGAGGGGGGGACAAACCTCCTACACCTTC. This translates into CASAFGRGGQTSYTF.

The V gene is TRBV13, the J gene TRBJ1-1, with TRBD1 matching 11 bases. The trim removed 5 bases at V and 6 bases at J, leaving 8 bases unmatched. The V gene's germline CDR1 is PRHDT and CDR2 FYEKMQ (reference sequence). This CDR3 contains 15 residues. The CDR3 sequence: CASSPWGQGDPEAFF. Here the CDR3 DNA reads TGTGCCAGCAGCCCCTGGGGACAGGGGGACCCTGAAGCTTTCTTT.

The CDR3 loop reads CASSQEYPSGRAGEQFF. Written as DNA, the CDR3 is TGCGCCAGCAGCCAGGAATACCCTAGCGGGAGGGCAGGAGAGCAGTTCTTC. This chain joins TRBV4-3 and TRBJ2-1; 12 bases agree with TRBD2. Germline V gene sequence: CDR1 LGHNA, CDR2 YSLEER. This CDR3 region has 17 residues. Trimming removed 3 bases from V and 10 bases from J; junction bases left unmatched: 13.

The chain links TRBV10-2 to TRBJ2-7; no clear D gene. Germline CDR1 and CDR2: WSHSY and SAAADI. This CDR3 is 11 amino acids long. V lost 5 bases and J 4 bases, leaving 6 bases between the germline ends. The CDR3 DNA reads TGCGCCAGCAGTTGGGCGTACGAGCAGTACTTC. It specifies CASSWAYEQYF.

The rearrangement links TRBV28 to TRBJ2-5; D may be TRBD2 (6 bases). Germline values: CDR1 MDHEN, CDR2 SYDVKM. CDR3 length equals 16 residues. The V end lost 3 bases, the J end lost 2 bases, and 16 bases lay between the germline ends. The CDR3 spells CASSFPHYSGQETQYF. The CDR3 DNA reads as TGTGCCAGCAGTTTCCCCCACTATAGCGGTCAAGAGACCCAGTACTTC.

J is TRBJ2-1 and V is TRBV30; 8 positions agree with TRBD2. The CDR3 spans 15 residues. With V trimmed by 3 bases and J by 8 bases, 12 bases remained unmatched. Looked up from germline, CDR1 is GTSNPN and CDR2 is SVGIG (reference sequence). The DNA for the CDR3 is TGTGCCTGGAGCGTGCCCCCTAGCGGGTCGGATGAGCAGTTCTTC. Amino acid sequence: CAWSVPPSGSDEQFF.

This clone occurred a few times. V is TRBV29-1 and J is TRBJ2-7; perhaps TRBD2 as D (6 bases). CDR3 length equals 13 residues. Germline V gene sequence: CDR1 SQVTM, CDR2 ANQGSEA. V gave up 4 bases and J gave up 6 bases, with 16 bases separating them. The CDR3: CSVGVGDGSEQYF. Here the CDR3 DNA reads TGCAGCGTTGGTGTCGGGGACGGGAGCGAGCAGTACTTC.

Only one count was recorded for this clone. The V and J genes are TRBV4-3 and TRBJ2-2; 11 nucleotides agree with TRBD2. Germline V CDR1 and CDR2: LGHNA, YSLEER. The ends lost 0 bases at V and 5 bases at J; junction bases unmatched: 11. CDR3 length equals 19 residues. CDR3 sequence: CASSQDVLAGGPGTGELFF. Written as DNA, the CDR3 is TGCGCCAGCAGCCAAGACGTATTAGCGGGAGGGCCGGGGACCGGGGAGCTGTTTTTT.

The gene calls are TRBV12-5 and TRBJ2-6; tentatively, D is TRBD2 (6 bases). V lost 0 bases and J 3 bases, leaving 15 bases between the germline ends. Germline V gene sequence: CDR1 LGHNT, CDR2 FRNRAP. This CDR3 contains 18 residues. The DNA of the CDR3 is TGTGCTAGTGGTTTGGTCGGAGGGTGGGGGGATGGGGCCAACGTCCTGACTTTC. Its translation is CASGLVGGWGDGANVLTF.

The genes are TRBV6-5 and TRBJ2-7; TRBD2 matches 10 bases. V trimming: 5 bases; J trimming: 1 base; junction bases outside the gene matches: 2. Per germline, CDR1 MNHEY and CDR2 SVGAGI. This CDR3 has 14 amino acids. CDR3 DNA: TGTGCCAGCAGTCAGCGGGAGGGGTCCTACGAGCAGTACTTC. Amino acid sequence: CASSQREGSYEQYF.